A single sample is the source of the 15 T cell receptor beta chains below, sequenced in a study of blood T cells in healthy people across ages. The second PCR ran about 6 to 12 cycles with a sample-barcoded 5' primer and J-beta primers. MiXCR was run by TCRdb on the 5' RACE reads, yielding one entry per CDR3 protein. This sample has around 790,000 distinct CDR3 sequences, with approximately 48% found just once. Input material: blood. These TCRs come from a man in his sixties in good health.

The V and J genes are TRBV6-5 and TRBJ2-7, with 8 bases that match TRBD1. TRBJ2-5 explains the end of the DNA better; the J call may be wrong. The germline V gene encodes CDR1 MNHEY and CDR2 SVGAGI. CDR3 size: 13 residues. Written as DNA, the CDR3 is TGTGCCTTAGGGGGACAGGCGTGCGAGACCCAGTACTTC. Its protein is CALGGQACETQYF.

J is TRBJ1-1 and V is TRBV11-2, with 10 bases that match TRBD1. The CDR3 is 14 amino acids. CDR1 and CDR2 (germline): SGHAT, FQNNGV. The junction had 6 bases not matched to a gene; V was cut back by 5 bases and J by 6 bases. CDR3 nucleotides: TGTGCCAGCAGCAGGGACAGGGGAATGTCTGAAGCTTTCTTT. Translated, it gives CASSRDRGMSEAFF.

The CDR3 DNA reads TGTGCCAGCAGCTTGGGCATAGGGCGGAATGAGCAGTTCTTC. Protein: CASSLGIGRNEQFF. This chain joins TRBV5-6 and TRBJ2-1; D not resolved. The germline gives CDR1 SGHDT, CDR2 YYEEEE. V shed 0 bases and J shed 7 bases, with 11 bases lying between them. The CDR3 length is 14 residues.

As DNA, the CDR3 is TGTGCCAGCAGCTTAGTCTCTGGGGAGACCCAGTACTTC. Residues: CASSLVSGETQYF. The chain has TRBV7-9 and TRBJ2-5, with D unresolved. This CDR3 comprises 13 residues. V lost 1 base and J 5 bases, leaving 8 bases between the germline ends. Germline V gene lookup returns CDR1 SEHNR and CDR2 FQNEAQ (reference sequence).

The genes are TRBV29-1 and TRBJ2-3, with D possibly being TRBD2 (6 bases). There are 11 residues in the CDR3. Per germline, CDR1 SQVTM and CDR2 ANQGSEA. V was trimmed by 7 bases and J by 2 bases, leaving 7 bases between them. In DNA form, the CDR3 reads TGCAGCGGGGAGGACACAGATACGCAGTATTTT. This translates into CSGEDTDTQYF.

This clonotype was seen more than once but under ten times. This CDR3 is CASSYQGNGGYTF. The CDR3 nucleotides are TGTGCCAGCAGTTATCAAGGGAACGGCGGCTACACCTTC. V gene TRBV12-3 or TRBV12-4 combines with J gene TRBJ1-2; unclear D gene. The ends were cut back, 4 bases at V and 8 bases at J, with 14 bases in the middle. CDR3 size: 13 residues.

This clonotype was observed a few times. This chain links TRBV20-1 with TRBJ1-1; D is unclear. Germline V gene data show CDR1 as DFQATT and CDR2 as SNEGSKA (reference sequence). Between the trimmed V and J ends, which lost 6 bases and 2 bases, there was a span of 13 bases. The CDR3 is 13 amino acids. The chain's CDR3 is CSAIRHDNTEAFF. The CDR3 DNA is TGCAGTGCAATCAGACATGATAACACTGAAGCTTTCTTT.

The CDR3: CASSYSLDTDTQYF. The CDR3, as DNA: TGTGCCAGCAGTTACAGTCTAGATACAGATACGCAGTATTTT. The rearrangement joins TRBV6-2 or TRBV6-3 to TRBJ2-3, with unresolved D. Deletions cut 2 bases from V and 3 bases from J, with 9 bases between. CDR3 length: 14 amino acids. Germline assignment: CDR1 MNHEY and CDR2 SVGEGT.

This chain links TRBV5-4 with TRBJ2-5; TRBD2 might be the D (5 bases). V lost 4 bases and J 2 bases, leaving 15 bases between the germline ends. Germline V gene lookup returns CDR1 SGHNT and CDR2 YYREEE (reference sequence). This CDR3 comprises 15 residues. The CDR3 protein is CASSEGSAEQETQYF. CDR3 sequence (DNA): TGTGCCAGCAGCGAGGGTTCCGCGGAGCAAGAGACCCAGTACTTC.

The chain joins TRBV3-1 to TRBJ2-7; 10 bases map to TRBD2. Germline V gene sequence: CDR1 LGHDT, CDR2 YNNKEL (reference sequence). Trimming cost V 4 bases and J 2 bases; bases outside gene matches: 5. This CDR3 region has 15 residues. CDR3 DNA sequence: TGTGCCAGCAGCCCATATAGCGGGGGGACCTACGAGCAGTACTTC. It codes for CASSPYSGGTYEQYF.

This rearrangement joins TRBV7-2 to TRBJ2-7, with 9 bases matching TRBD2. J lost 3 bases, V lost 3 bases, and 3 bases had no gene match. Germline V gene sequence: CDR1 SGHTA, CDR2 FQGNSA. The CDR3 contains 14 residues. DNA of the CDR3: TGTGCCAGCAGCTTCGGGACTAGCATCTACGAGCAGTACTTC. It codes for CASSFGTSIYEQYF.

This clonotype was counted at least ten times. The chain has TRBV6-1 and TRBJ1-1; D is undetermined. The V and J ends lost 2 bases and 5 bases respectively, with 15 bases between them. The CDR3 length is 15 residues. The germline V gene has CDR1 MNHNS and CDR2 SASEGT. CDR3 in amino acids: CASSESRQALTEAFF. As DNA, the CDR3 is TGTGCCAGCAGTGAATCTCGGCAGGCACTGACTGAAGCTTTCTTT.

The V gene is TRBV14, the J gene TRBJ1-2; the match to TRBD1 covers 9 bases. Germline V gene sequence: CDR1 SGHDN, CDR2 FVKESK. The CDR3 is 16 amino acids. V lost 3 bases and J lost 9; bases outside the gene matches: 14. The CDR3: CASSHGEDRGFVSYTF. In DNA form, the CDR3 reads TGTGCCAGCAGCCATGGGGAGGACAGGGGATTCGTAAGCTACACCTTC.

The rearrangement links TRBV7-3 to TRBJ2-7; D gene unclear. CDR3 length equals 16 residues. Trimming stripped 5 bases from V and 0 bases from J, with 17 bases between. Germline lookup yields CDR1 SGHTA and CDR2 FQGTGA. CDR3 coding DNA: TGTGCCAGCAGCCCGACTCGACGGCGGAGCTCCTACGAGCAGTACTTC. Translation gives CASSPTRRRSSYEQYF.

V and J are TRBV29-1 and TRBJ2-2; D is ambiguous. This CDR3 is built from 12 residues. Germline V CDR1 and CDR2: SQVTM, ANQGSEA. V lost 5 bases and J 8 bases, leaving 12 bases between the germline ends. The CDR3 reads CSVLDGSGELFF. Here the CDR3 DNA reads TGCAGCGTTCTAGACGGGTCTGGGGAGCTGTTTTTT.